This passage covers 26 T cell receptor beta chains from one sample sequenced in a study of control samples from healthy donors and cancer patients. Using immunoSEQ multiplex PCR, the repertoire was profiled, and TCRdb retains in-frame clones only, with some absent. The sample includes tens of thousands of clones, 89% of them seen just once. Sequencing was carried out using PBMCs. The source is a man aged 60-69 years with colorectal cancer.

V is TRBV28 and J is TRBJ1-1; D remains ambiguous. Trimming stripped 3 bases from V and 6 bases from J, with 14 bases between. Per germline, CDR1 MDHEN and CDR2 SYDVKM. The CDR3 extends over 14 amino acids. The CDR3 DNA reads TGTGCCAGCAGTTTGTCGTTGGGGTGGTCTGAAGCTTTCTTT. Protein sequence: CASSLSLGWSEAFF. The full variable domain, completed using reference TRBV28 and TRBJ1-1, is DVKVTQSSRYLVKRTGEKVFLECVQDMDHENMFWYRQDPGLGLRLIYFSYDVKMKEKGDIPEGYSVSREKKERFSLILESASTNQTSMYLCASSLSLGWSEAFFGQGTRLTVV.

The chain uses TRBV6-5 and TRBJ1-5; no clear D gene. The CDR3 consists of 13 residues. Germline CDR1 reads MNHEY; CDR2 reads SVGAGI. Trimming cost V 3 bases and J 7 bases, with 10 bases left between them. The CDR3 here is CASSYVEGQPQHF. Here the CDR3 DNA reads TGTGCCAGCAGTTATGTCGAAGGGCAGCCCCAGCATTTT.

J is TRBJ1-3 and V is TRBV19; no definite D call. Germline CDR1 is LNHDA and CDR2 is SQIVND (reference sequence). The V end was cut by 2 bases, the J end by 2 bases, with 1 base between. This CDR3 has 12 amino acids. CDR3 region: CASSITGNTIYF. DNA for the CDR3: TGTGCCAGTAGTATAACTGGAAACACCATATATTTT.

The V gene is TRBV7-9, the J gene TRBJ2-7; perhaps TRBD1 as D (6 bases). Trimming took off 5 bases at V and 1 base at J, with 15 bases between the two ends. The germline V gene has CDR1 SEHNR and CDR2 FQNEAQ (reference sequence). The length of the CDR3 is 15 residues. The CDR3 nucleotides are TGTGCCAGCAGCCCATTCGGGACACCGTCCTACGAGCAGTACTTC. This gives the protein CASSPFGTPSYEQYF. The full variable domain, in which reference TRBV7-9 and TRBJ2-7 provide the parts outside the CDR3, is DTGVSQNPRHKITKRGQNVTFRCDPISEHNRLYWYRQTLGQGPEFLTYFQNEAQLEKSRLLSDRFSAERPKGSFSTLEIQRTEQGDSAMYLCASSPFGTPSYEQYFGPGTRLTVT.

The genes are TRBV6-6 and TRBJ2-1; D unresolved. This CDR3 has 11 amino acids. Germline lookup yields CDR1 MNHNY and CDR2 SVGAGI (reference sequence). Trimming stripped 7 bases from V and 2 bases from J, with 3 bases between. This CDR3 reads CASMTYNEQFF. CDR3 sequence (DNA): TGTGCCAGCATGACCTACAATGAGCAGTTCTTC.

The genes are TRBV28 and TRBJ1-2, with 9 bases identical to TRBD1. Germline trimming cut 5 bases from V and 4 bases from J; bases unmatched to any gene: 8. Germline lookup yields CDR1 MDHEN and CDR2 SYDVKM. The CDR3 runs 15 residues. CDR3: CASSGGQGIIYGYTF. The CDR3 DNA is TGTGCCAGCAGTGGGGGACAGGGCATTATCTATGGCTACACCTTC.

This clone was counted a few times. V and J are TRBV30 and TRBJ2-6; TRBD1 or TRBD2 may be the D gene (5 bases each). Germline values: CDR1 GTSNPN, CDR2 SVGIG (reference sequence). The CDR3 has 17 residues. Trimming pared 0 bases from V and 5 bases from J, leaving 17 bases between. DNA of the CDR3: TGTGCCTGGAGTGTACGAGGGGTCGGGACCCGGGCCAACGTCCTGACTTTC. Residues: CAWSVRGVGTRANVLTF.

The rearrangement uses TRBV30 and TRBJ2-2; D may be TRBD1 (6 bases). With 3 bases removed from V and 3 bases from J, the gap between germline ends came to 11 bases. The CDR3 totals 14 residues. The V gene's germline CDR1 is GTSNPN and CDR2 SVGIG (reference sequence). Here the CDR3 reads CAWRRTDDTGELFF. CDR3 DNA: TGTGCCTGGAGGCGGACAGATGACACCGGGGAGCTGTTTTTT.

V gene TRBV4-1 combines with J gene TRBJ1-5, with D possibly TRBD1 on 5 matching bases. This CDR3 region has 16 residues. V gave up 0 bases and J gave up 4 bases, with 13 bases separating them. The germline V gene has CDR1 MGHRA and CDR2 YSYEKL. The CDR3 coding sequence is TGCGCCAGCAGCCAAGATCAGAGGGGATGGAATCAGCCCCAGCATTTT. This encodes CASSQDQRGWNQPQHF.

The chain employs TRBV5-4 and TRBJ1-2, with 10 bases identical to TRBD1. Germline assignment: CDR1 SGHNT and CDR2 YYREEE (reference sequence). V was clipped by 3 bases and J by 2 bases; unmatched bases: 4. The CDR3 totals 15 residues. CDR3 residues: CASSWGQGINYGYTF. The CDR3, as DNA: TGTGCCAGCAGCTGGGGACAGGGGATAAACTATGGCTACACCTTC. Variable domain in full (rest from reference TRBV5-4 and TRBJ1-2): ETGVTQSPTHLIKTRGQQVTLRCSSQSGHNTVSWYQQALGQGPQFIFQYYREEENGRGNFPPRFSGLQFPNYSSELNVNALELDDSALYLCASSWGQGINYGYTFGSGTRLTVV.

The chain joins TRBV7-8 to TRBJ1-1, with a possible D match to TRBD1 (5 bases). CDR1 and CDR2 from the germline V gene are SGHVS and FQNEAQ. This CDR3 contains 14 residues. The V gene lost 3 bases and the J gene lost 8 bases, with 16 bases spanning the gap. CDR3 DNA sequence: TGTGCCAGCAGCTTCGGGCCGGACATTTTGGAAGCTTTCTTT. Its translation: CASSFGPDILEAFF.

This clone was seen more than once but under ten times. The sample carries other DNA sequences with the same CDR3. The gene calls are TRBV18 and TRBJ1-5, with a tentative D call TRBD1 (6 bases). Germline V gene sequence: CDR1 KGHSH, CDR2 LQKENI. CDR3 length: 13 amino acids. The V end was cut by 4 bases, the J end by 3 bases, with 7 bases between. The CDR3, as DNA: TGTGCCAGCTCACGACAGGACAATCAGCCCCAGCATTTT. As protein: CASSRQDNQPQHF.

The CDR3 bases are TGTGCCTGGAGTGTAGGGCACAGGACTGGGGCCAACGTCCTGACTTTC. Protein: CAWSVGHRTGANVLTF. The rearrangement joins TRBV30 to TRBJ2-6; D possibly corresponds to TRBD1 (5 bases). Trimming left V 0 bases short and J 2 bases short, with 11 bases between. The CDR3 totals 16 residues. CDR1 GTSNPN and CDR2 SVGIG come from the germline V gene (reference sequence).

CDR3 DNA sequence: TGTGCCAGCAGTCGCAGGGGGCAGGGGAACACTGAAGCTTTCTTT. Translating gives CASSRRGQGNTEAFF. The chain joins TRBV2 to TRBJ1-1; the match to TRBD1 covers 8 bases. V shed 5 bases, J shed 1 base, and the junction held 6 bases outside the gene matches. The CDR3 covers 15 residues. The germline V gene has CDR1 SNHLY and CDR2 FYNNEI. The full variable domain, its missing parts supplied by reference TRBV2 and TRBJ1-1, is EPEVTQTPSHQVTQMGQEVILRCVPISNHLYFYWYRQILGQKVEFLVSFYNNEISEKSEIFDDQFSVERPDGSNFTLKIRSTKLEDSAMYFCASSRRGQGNTEAFFGQGTRLTVV.

V gene TRBV28 combines with J gene TRBJ2-6; D might be TRBD1 (5 bases). CDR1 and CDR2 (germline): MDHEN, SYDVKM. The CDR3 spans 13 residues. Trimming took off 8 bases at V and 4 bases at J, with 9 bases between the two ends. The CDR3, as DNA: TGTGCCAGCGACAGCTCCGGGGCCAACGTCCTGACTTTC. This sequence encodes CASDSSGANVLTF.

As regards this clone: Other DNA sequences from this sample encode an identical CDR3 as well. The rearrangement uses TRBV2 and TRBJ2-7, with D possibly TRBD2 on 7 matching bases. Trimming pared 4 bases from V and 2 bases from J, leaving 15 bases between. The CDR3 is 15 residues long. Per germline, CDR1 SNHLY and CDR2 FYNNEI. The DNA of the CDR3 is TGTGCCAGCAGTGGGGGAGGGGGGCCTGCCTACGAGCAGTACTTC. As protein: CASSGGGGPAYEQYF.

The V call is TRBV7-2, the J call TRBJ1-6, with D maybe TRBD1 (5 bases). The CDR3 contains 14 residues. Looked up from germline, CDR1 is SGHTA and CDR2 is FQGNSA. Trimming removed 1 base at V and 13 bases at J, with 14 bases between. The CDR3 nucleotides read TGTGCCAGCAGCTTAGAGAGGGGCTCAACGCCCCTCCACTTT. Protein product: CASSLERGSTPLHF.

The chain has TRBV18 and TRBJ2-5, with D perhaps matching TRBD2 (5 bases). CDR1 and CDR2 (germline): KGHSH, LQKENI. This CDR3 contains 14 residues. Trimming pared 8 bases from V and 5 bases from J, leaving 18 bases between. The CDR3 DNA reads TGTGCCAGCACCCGGGATCCCCTGAAGGAGACCCAGTACTTC. Translation gives CASTRDPLKETQYF.

This clone turned up a few times. V is TRBV10-2 and J is TRBJ1-5, with 7 bases lining up with TRBD1. Trimming took 3 bases from V and 0 from J; bases not matched to a gene: 5. The germline V gene has CDR1 WSHSY and CDR2 SAAADI. This CDR3 comprises 16 residues. The CDR3 here is CASSDRQGGSNQPQHF. CDR3 coding DNA: TGCGCCAGCAGTGATCGACAGGGAGGTAGCAATCAGCCCCAGCATTTT.

The rearrangement joins TRBV27 to TRBJ2-6; no definite D call. The CDR3 extends over 17 amino acids. The V end was cut by 5 bases, the J end by 0 bases, with 14 bases between. Looked up from germline, CDR1 is MNHEY and CDR2 is SMNVEV (reference sequence). CDR3 sequence: CASSPTGPFSGANVLTF. The CDR3 nucleotides are TGTGCCAGCAGTCCGACCGGTCCCTTCTCTGGGGCCAACGTCCTGACTTTC.

This chain connects TRBV21-1 to TRBJ1-4. TRBV21-1 is a listed pseudogene. The CDR3 is 24 residues long. For the CDR3, the DNA is TGTGCCAGCAGCAAAGCAGTATTTGTCAGGGGGGGAGAATCCAGTAGGGCAACTAATGAAAAACTGTTTTTT. As protein: CASSKAVFVRGGESSRATNEKLFF.

The V call is TRBV19, the J call TRBJ2-3; unclear D gene. Trimming removed 1 base at V and 2 bases at J, with 13 bases between. Germline values: CDR1 LNHDA, CDR2 SQIVND (reference sequence). This CDR3 is built from 16 residues. The CDR3 DNA reads TGTGCCAGTAGTATAGGAGAGAATACCCCCACAGATACGCAGTATTTT. Translated, it gives CASSIGENTPTDTQYF.

J is TRBJ1-1 and V is TRBV28, with TRBD1 matching 11 bases. The CDR3 has 16 residues. Trimming at V came to 5 bases and at J to 1 base, leaving 6 bases not matched to a gene. CDR1 is MDHEN and CDR2 is SYDVKM in the germline V gene. The CDR3 here is CASSPTGTGGNTEAFF. The CDR3 DNA reads as TGTGCCAGCAGTCCGACCGGGACAGGGGGGAACACTGAAGCTTTCTTT.

The chain links TRBV7-8 to TRBJ2-5, with TRBD2 matching over 8 bases. Trimming cost V 2 bases and J 1 base; bases outside gene matches: 3. CDR3 length equals 15 residues. Germline CDR1 SGHVS, CDR2 FQNEAQ. The CDR3 loop is CASSLSGGVQETQYF. DNA for the CDR3: TGTGCCAGCAGCTTATCGGGGGGGGTCCAAGAGACCCAGTACTTC.

The rearrangement joins TRBV30 to TRBJ2-2; 9 bases fit TRBD1. The V gene's germline CDR1 is GTSNPN and CDR2 SVGIG (reference sequence). The CDR3 sequence is 15 residues long. V lost 8 bases, J lost 3 bases, and 10 bases stayed unmatched. In DNA, the CDR3 is TGTGCCGGGAAAATGGACAGGGGAGACACCGGGGAGCTGTTTTTT. This gives the protein CAGKMDRGDTGELFF.

The chain couples TRBV6-2 or TRBV6-3 to TRBJ1-1; the D gene is possibly TRBD1 (6 bases). Deletions cut 2 bases from V and 2 bases from J, with 15 bases between. The CDR3 is made up of 16 amino acids. CDR1 is MNHEY and CDR2 is SVGEGT in the germline V gene. The CDR3 is CASSYQQGTVNTEAFF. As DNA, the CDR3 is TGTGCCAGCAGTTACCAACAGGGCACAGTAAACACTGAAGCTTTCTTT.